The rows below give T cell receptor beta chains drawn from one sample of a study of cytomegalovirus exposure and HLA in healthy donors. The repertoire was sequenced with immunoSEQ multiplex PCR; TCRdb's copy has only in-frame clones and lacks some. The sample consists of about 160,000 clones, 75% to 90% of them appearing once. Sequencing input: PBMCs. All receptors come from a woman in her late teens or twenties in good health and CMV-seronegative. Both conserved end residues are part of each CDR3. A D gene is named only where the DNA matches it firmly. For some rows the clone size is stated as once, few or many, or as a class when expanded; others skip it.

d_gene	j_gene	abundance	v_gene	CDR3nt	CDR3aa
TRBD1	TRBJ1-5	NA	TRBV6-1	TGTGCCAGCAGTGAATGGCAGGGGGGTAATCAGCCCCAGCATTTT	CASSEWQGGNQPQHF
TRBD1	TRBJ1-5	NA	TRBV29-1	TGCAGCGTTGTCGAGGCAGGGGGCTACAATCAGCCCCAGCATTTT	CSVVEAGGYNQPQHF
TRBD1	TRBJ1-5	NA	TRBV27	TGTGCCACCAAGACAGGGTCAAATCAGCCCCAGCATTTT	CATKTGSNQPQHF
NA	TRBJ2-7	NA	TRBV5-6	TGTGCCAGCAGCTTGGTGGGCCCTCGCGAGCAGTACTTC	CASSLVGPREQYF
TRBD2	TRBJ2-3	NA	TRBV27	TGTGCCAGCAGCCAAGTACTAGCGGGGGGGACAGATACGCAGTATTTT	CASSQVLAGGTDTQYF
NA	TRBJ1-2	NA	TRBV7-9	TGTGCCAGCAGCTTAGTCGGGGGGGCGGAAGGCTACACCTTC	CASSLVGGAEGYTF
NA	TRBJ1-4	NA	TRBV7-2	TGTGCCAGCAGCTTAGAGCCGGGGGTTCGAGTCAAACTGTTTTTT	CASSLEPGVRVKLFF
NA	TRBJ1-2	NA	TRBV4-2	TGTGCCAGCAGCCAACCTCAGGCCAACTATGGCTACACCTTC	CASSQPQANYGYTF
TRBD1	TRBJ1-1	NA	TRBV6-5	TGTGCCAGCAGCACTACAGGGGGCACTGAAGCTTTCTTT	CASSTTGGTEAFF
NA	TRBJ2-3	NA	TRBV6-1	TGTGCCAGCAGTGTTTACCCCGAGTCCTGGGGCGGCTCTGATACGCAGTATTTT	CASSVYPESWGGSDTQYF
NA	TRBJ2-7	NA	TRBV5-1	TGCGCCAGCAGCTCCGGGGATTTTTACGAGCAGTACTTC	CASSSGDFYEQYF
NA	TRBJ1-2	NA	TRBV4-3	TGCGCCAGCAGCCAAGAAATTGAGGGGGATATTAACTATGGCTACACCTTC	CASSQEIEGDINYGYTF
TRBD1	TRBJ2-3	NA	TRBV6-5	TGTGCCAGCAGGGGACAGCTCACAGATACGCAGTATTTT	CASRGQLTDTQYF
NA	TRBJ1-2	NA	TRBV7-8	TGTGCCAGCAGCTTAGATCGGGAGGGCTACACCTTC	CASSLDREGYTF
NA	TRBJ2-7	once	TRBV2	TGTGCTATGGAGGGAGAGGTCTTAGGGCAGTACTTC	CAMEGEVLGQYF
NA	TRBJ1-2	few	TRBV19	TGTGCCAGAACAGGAAGCTATGGCTACACCTTC	CARTGSYGYTF
TRBD1	TRBJ1-2	NA	TRBV19	TGTGCCAGTAGTATTAACAGGGGGCATGGCTACACCTTC	CASSINRGHGYTF
NA	TRBJ2-2	NA	TRBV7-3	TGTGCCAGCAGCTCCCGGGGGGCCGCGAACACCGGGGAGCTGTTTTTT	CASSSRGAANTGELFF
NA	TRBJ1-5	NA	TRBV6-1	TGTGCCAGCAGTGTTGACACTAGCAATCAGCCCCAGCATTTT	CASSVDTSNQPQHF
NA	TRBJ2-3	NA	TRBV29-1	TGCAGCGTTGAAGTCGGGGTGGTCCTCCTAGATACGCAGTATTTT	CSVEVGVVLLDTQYF
TRBD1	TRBJ2-3	NA	TRBV2	TGTGCCAGCAATGACAGGGGTGGGGATACGCAGTATTTT	CASNDRGGDTQYF
NA	TRBJ2-1	NA	TRBV29-1	TGCAGCGTCTTCGGGGGAGAATCCTACAATGAGCAGTTCTTC	CSVFGGESYNEQFF
NA	TRBJ1-1	NA	TRBV7-9	TGTGCCAGCATAACGGTTTCGAACACTGAAGCTTTCTTT	CASITVSNTEAFF
NA	TRBJ2-7	NA	TRBV19	TGTGCCAGTAGTATAGATCGGGACGGGAGAAACCTGGGCGAGCAGTACTTC	CASSIDRDGRNLGEQYF